Listed below are T cell receptor beta chains from one sample, sequenced in a study of cytomegalovirus exposure and HLA in healthy donors. TCRdb's copy holds only in-frame clones and misses some; the assay was immunoSEQ multiplex PCR. The sample yields some 210,000 clones, under 85% seen once. Sequencing input: PBMCs. Receptor source: a woman in her fifties or sixties in good health and CMV-seropositive. CDR3s include the opening cysteine and the closing phenylalanine or tryptophan. The D gene is left open where the match is weak. Not every row has a clone size; where given, it reads once, few, many or a size class.

d_call: NA
v_call: TRBV7-9
j_call: TRBJ2-2
clone_size: NA
cdr3_nt: TGTGCCAGCAGCTTAGCGGAGCGGTTCGGGGAGCTGTTTTTT
cdr3_aa: CASSLAERFGELFF

d_call: TRBD1
v_call: TRBV18
j_call: TRBJ1-5
clone_size: NA
cdr3_nt: TGTGCCAGCTCACCTACAGGGGGGGATCAGCCCCAGCATTTT
cdr3_aa: CASSPTGGDQPQHF

d_call: NA
v_call: TRBV19
j_call: TRBJ1-6
clone_size: NA
cdr3_nt: TGTGCCAGTTCGGAGACAGTTAGGGGCTCACCCCTCCACTTT
cdr3_aa: CASSETVRGSPLHF

d_call: NA
v_call: TRBV6-1
j_call: TRBJ1-2
clone_size: NA
cdr3_nt: TGTGCCAGCAGTGAAGCGGGTTGGACATCGGATAACTATGGCTACACCTTC
cdr3_aa: CASSEAGWTSDNYGYTF

d_call: TRBD1
v_call: TRBV6-5
j_call: TRBJ1-1
clone_size: NA
cdr3_nt: TGTGCCAGCAGTTCTATTCAGGGGGGCACTGAAGCTTTCTTT
cdr3_aa: CASSSIQGGTEAFF

d_call: NA
v_call: TRBV11-2
j_call: TRBJ2-1
clone_size: NA
cdr3_nt: TGTGCCAGCAGCTCAAGGGGGGGTTTGAATTTCGATGAGCAGTTCTTC
cdr3_aa: CASSSRGGLNFDEQFF

d_call: TRBD1
v_call: TRBV18
j_call: TRBJ2-4
clone_size: NA
cdr3_nt: TGTGCCAGCCACGCCGCCACAGGGGGCCTCGCCAAAAACATTCAGTACTTC
cdr3_aa: CASHAATGGLAKNIQYF

d_call: TRBD2
v_call: TRBV5-1
j_call: TRBJ2-1
clone_size: NA
cdr3_nt: TGCGCCAGCAGCACTCCGGGGGGCTCCTACAATGAGCAGTTCTTC
cdr3_aa: CASSTPGGSYNEQFF

d_call: NA
v_call: TRBV5-1
j_call: TRBJ1-3
clone_size: NA
cdr3_nt: TGCGCCAGCAGCTGGGGAGTGGCTGGAAACACCATATATTTT
cdr3_aa: CASSWGVAGNTIYF

d_call: NA
v_call: TRBV6-5
j_call: TRBJ2-1
clone_size: NA
cdr3_nt: TGTGCCAGCAGTTACTCTGGACTTCTAGACAATGAGCAGTTCTTC
cdr3_aa: CASSYSGLLDNEQFF

d_call: TRBD1
v_call: TRBV6-5
j_call: TRBJ1-2
clone_size: NA
cdr3_nt: TGTGCCAGCAGTTACGCCTCCGGGACAGCCTATGGCTACACCTTC
cdr3_aa: CASSYASGTAYGYTF

d_call: TRBD2
v_call: TRBV4-1
j_call: TRBJ2-1
clone_size: once
cdr3_nt: TGCGCCACCGCACCTCGAGGGGATTTAGCGGGGGAAAGTAATGAGCAGTTCTTC
cdr3_aa: CATAPRGDLAGESNEQFF

d_call: NA
v_call: TRBV5-4
j_call: TRBJ1-2
clone_size: once
cdr3_nt: TGTGCCAGCAGCTTAACCAGTATCTATGGCTACACCTTC
cdr3_aa: CASSLTSIYGYTF

d_call: TRBD1
v_call: TRBV19
j_call: TRBJ1-1
clone_size: few
cdr3_nt: TGTGCCAGTAACTCCTGGGACAGGGGCGCTTTCTTT
cdr3_aa: CASNSWDRGAFF

d_call: NA
v_call: TRBV7-6
j_call: TRBJ2-3
clone_size: NA
cdr3_nt: TGTGCCAGCAGCTTAGCTAACACAGATACGCAGTATTTT
cdr3_aa: CASSLANTDTQYF

d_call: TRBD1
v_call: TRBV4-1
j_call: TRBJ1-2
clone_size: NA
cdr3_nt: TGCGCCAGCAGCCATGTAACAGGGGCGTATGGCTACACCTTC
cdr3_aa: CASSHVTGAYGYTF

d_call: NA
v_call: TRBV6-4
j_call: TRBJ1-1
clone_size: NA
cdr3_nt: TGTGCCAGCAGTGAACTCAGGGGTACTGAAGCTTTCTTT
cdr3_aa: CASSELRGTEAFF

d_call: TRBD1
v_call: TRBV4-1
j_call: TRBJ2-3
clone_size: NA
cdr3_nt: TGCGCCAGCAGCCCCCGGACAGGGGTGGCAGATACGCAGTATTTT
cdr3_aa: CASSPRTGVADTQYF

d_call: TRBD1
v_call: TRBV18
j_call: TRBJ2-7
clone_size: NA
cdr3_nt: TGTGCCAGCTCAGAACCGGGACAGGGTTCCTACGAGCAGTACTTC
cdr3_aa: CASSEPGQGSYEQYF

d_call: NA
v_call: TRBV29-1
j_call: TRBJ1-1
clone_size: NA
cdr3_nt: TGCAGCGTTGACTTGGTTGGGAGGAACACTGAAGCTTTCTTT
cdr3_aa: CSVDLVGRNTEAFF

d_call: NA
v_call: TRBV19
j_call: TRBJ1-5
clone_size: NA
cdr3_nt: TGTGCCAGCGCCAGGGGCAATCAGCCCCAGCATTTT
cdr3_aa: CASARGNQPQHF

d_call: NA
v_call: TRBV28
j_call: TRBJ1-1
clone_size: NA
cdr3_nt: TGTGCCAGCAGTTTATTAACGCGGGGTAGGGCTTTCTTT
cdr3_aa: CASSLLTRGRAFF

d_call: NA
v_call: TRBV7-2
j_call: TRBJ2-7
clone_size: few
cdr3_nt: TGTGCCAGCAGCAACCGACAGACCTACGAGCAGTACTTC
cdr3_aa: CASSNRQTYEQYF

d_call: TRBD1
v_call: TRBV5-8
j_call: TRBJ1-5
clone_size: NA
cdr3_nt: TGTGCCAGCAGCCGCAGTAAGGACAGGGGGGAGCAGCCCCAGCATTTT
cdr3_aa: CASSRSKDRGEQPQHF